Below are 16 T cell receptor beta chains sequenced from a single sample in a study of blood T cell repertoires in COVID-19 (dated by TCRdb to 2018 to 2021). The library came from the immunoSEQ multiplex PCR assay. Drawn from immuneACCESS, this table holds only the in-frame rearrangements with V and J called that TCRdb kept. Clones are partly lost; checked studies trace under half to an unresolved V gene and leave the rest unexplained. This sample lists roughly 350,000 clones; 80% to 90% were detected once. About 6.3% of the sample is taken by the ten largest. Input material: peripheral blood. Every receptor here comes from a woman between 45 and 60 years old with COVID-19, enrolled during active disease.

The chain links TRBV11-2 to TRBJ2-2, with D possibly matching TRBD2 (6 bases). With 1 base removed from V and 7 bases from J, the gap between germline ends came to 13 bases. Germline V gene sequence: CDR1 SGHAT, CDR2 FQNNGV. The CDR3 sequence is 15 residues long. The CDR3 protein is CASSLAGEGNGELFF. CDR3 nucleotide sequence: TGTGCCAGCAGCTTAGCGGGAGAGGGGAACGGGGAGCTGTTTTTT.

The V gene is TRBV5-4, the J gene TRBJ2-7, with TRBD1 identical over 10 bases. Germline V CDR1 and CDR2: SGHNT, YYREEE (reference sequence). The CDR3 is 15 residues long. Trimming at V came to 1 base and at J to 3 bases, leaving 4 bases not matched to a gene. The CDR3 region is CASSLSGTGVYEQYF. As DNA, the CDR3 is TGTGCCAGCAGCTTGAGCGGGACAGGGGTCTACGAGCAGTACTTC.

The chain couples TRBV7-2 to TRBJ2-7, with 8 bases identical to TRBD2. The J segment lost 6 bases and the V segment lost 3 bases, leaving 10 bases of the junction unmatched. The CDR3 is 15 residues long. From germline, CDR1 is SGHTA and CDR2 FQGNSA. The chain's CDR3 is CASSFGGSGISEQYF. CDR3 DNA: TGTGCCAGCAGCTTCGGGGGTAGCGGGATCTCCGAGCAGTACTTC. Looking up the rest from reference TRBV7-2 and TRBJ2-7 gives the full variable domain: GAGVSQSPSNKVTEKGKDVELRCDPISGHTALYWYRQSLGQGLEFLIYFQGNSAPDKSGLPSDRFSAERTGGSVSTLTIQRTQQEDSAVYLCASSFGGSGISEQYFGPGTRLTVT.

This rearrangement joins TRBV27 to TRBJ2-3; 7 positions match TRBD1. The junction had 7 bases not matched to a gene; V was cut back by 4 bases and J by 3 bases. The CDR3 loop spans 15 amino acids. Germline V gives CDR1 MNHEY, CDR2 SMNVEV (reference sequence). CDR3 in DNA: TGTGCCAGCAGTTACAGGGGTTTAGGTACAGATACGCAGTATTTT. This sequence encodes CASSYRGLGTDTQYF.

A note on this clone: One junction end does not reproduce the germline sequence, and a read error may be involved. The CDR3 nucleotides read TGTGCCAGCTCACCACATCAGGTGAACTCTGAAGCTTTCTTT. Residues: CASSPHQVNSEAFF. This sequence joins TRBV18 and TRBJ1-1; D gene unclear. The CDR3 runs 14 residues. From germline, CDR1 is KGHSH and CDR2 LQKENI.

The chain carries TRBV9 and TRBJ2-3, with D perhaps matching TRBD1 (5 bases). Trimming stripped 0 bases from V and 5 bases from J, with 13 bases between. The CDR3 is 15 amino acids. In germline, CDR1 is SGDLS, CDR2 YYNGEE. The DNA for the CDR3 is TGTGCCAGCAGCGTAGGGGGCCCAGCCTTAGATACGCAGTATTTT. Encoded protein: CASSVGGPALDTQYF. Together with reference TRBV9 and TRBJ2-3, the CDR3 gives the full variable domain: DSGVTQTPKHLITATGQRVTLRCSPRSGDLSVYWYQQSLDQGLQFLIQYYNGEERAKGNILERFSAQQFPDLHSELNLSSLELGDSALYFCASSVGGPALDTQYFGPGTRLTVL.

This CDR3 is CASSEHKGTSGRNEQYF. The DNA of the CDR3 is TGTGCCAGCAGTGAACATAAAGGGACTAGCGGGAGAAACGAGCAGTACTTC. The chain links TRBV2 to TRBJ2-7; 14 bases are shared with TRBD2. The CDR3 sequence is 17 residues long. Unmatched junction bases numbered 8, after V lost 2 bases and J lost 5 bases. CDR1 and CDR2 from the germline V gene are SNHLY and FYNNEI.

V is TRBV4-2 and J is TRBJ1-1; 7 bases match TRBD1. CDR1 and CDR2 (germline): LGHNA, YNFKEQ. This CDR3 is built from 18 residues. Trimming at V came to 0 bases and at J to 5 bases, leaving 15 bases not matched to a gene. CDR3: CASSQDARQGHGGTEAFF. CDR3 sequence (DNA): TGTGCCAGCAGCCAAGATGCCAGACAGGGACATGGAGGAACTGAAGCTTTCTTT.

This clone has a handful of counts. The gene calls are TRBV5-1 and TRBJ2-2, with TRBD2 as a possible D gene (6 bases). V dropped 0 bases and J dropped 4 bases, with 10 bases sitting between them. There are 15 residues in the CDR3. CDR1 and CDR2 from the germline V gene are SGHRS and YFSETQ. The CDR3 is CASSLVAVGTGELFF. As DNA, the CDR3 is TGCGCCAGCAGCTTGGTAGCGGTAGGCACCGGGGAGCTGTTTTTT.

V gene TRBV7-2 combines with J gene TRBJ1-1; D might be TRBD1 (6 bases). Germline-derived CDR1 and CDR2 are SGHTA and FQGNSA. Trimming took off 0 bases at V and 5 bases at J, with 13 bases between the two ends. CDR3 size: 15 residues. CDR3 protein: CASSLAGGAGTEAFF. CDR3 in DNA: TGTGCCAGCAGCTTAGCGGGGGGGGCTGGGACTGAAGCTTTCTTT.

V is TRBV6-5 and J is TRBJ1-2; weak D call: TRBD1 (5 bases). V gave up 0 bases and J gave up 0 bases, with 5 bases separating them. The CDR3 sequence is 14 residues long. Germline-derived CDR1 and CDR2 are MNHEY and SVGAGI. This CDR3 reads CASSYSGANYGYTF. The CDR3 DNA follows: TGTGCCAGCAGTTACTCAGGGGCTAACTATGGCTACACCTTC.

Notes on this clone: Since a much larger clone is just one base distant, this may be a read error. Other nucleotide sequences from this sample produce the same CDR3. V is TRBV20-1 and J is TRBJ1-4; D may be TRBD1 (6 bases). This CDR3 is built from 11 residues. Trimming took off 5 bases at V and 6 bases at J, with 7 bases between the two ends. Germline V lookup: CDR1 DFQATT, CDR2 SNEGSKA (reference sequence). CDR3 amino acids: CSAWTDEKLFF. The CDR3 bases are TGCAGTGCTTGGACAGATGAAAAACTGTTTTTT.

The chain uses TRBV2 and TRBJ1-5; 7 bases are a match to TRBD1. The V gene end was trimmed by 6 bases and the J gene end by 3 bases; junction bases not matched to a gene: 8. The CDR3 spans 15 residues. Germline V gene sequence: CDR1 SNHLY, CDR2 FYNNEI. CDR3 nucleotides: TGTGCCAGCAGATTGGGACAGCCTCCCAATCAGCCCCAGCATTTT. Its protein is CASRLGQPPNQPQHF.

The genes are TRBV21-1 and TRBJ2-5; no DNA check was done on the table's D call, TRBD2. TRBV21-1 is designated a pseudogene. CDR3 length equals 16 residues. In nucleotides, the CDR3 is TGTGCCAGCAGCAAAGGAGTCCAGACTTTCCAAGAGACCCAGTACTTC. Encoded protein: CASSKGVQTFQETQYF.

The chain combines TRBV18 with TRBJ1-2; D unresolved. CDR3 length: 13 residues. Germline V gene data show CDR1 as KGHSH and CDR2 as LQKENI. Trimming removed 2 bases from V and 2 bases from J, with 6 bases in between. The CDR3, as DNA: TGTGCCAGCTCACCAGGAGCGAACTATGGCTACACCTTC. This translates into CASSPGANYGYTF. Using reference TRBV18 and TRBJ1-2 for the parts outside the CDR3, the full variable domain is NAGVMQNPRHLVRRRGQEARLRCSPMKGHSHVYWYRQLPEEGLKFMVYLQKENIIDESGMPKERFSAEFPKEGPSILRIQQVVRGDSAAYFCASSPGANYGYTFGSGTRLTVV.

V usage is TRBV9 and J usage is TRBJ2-7; 13 positions match TRBD2. V trimming: 3 bases; J trimming: 4 bases; junction bases outside the gene matches: 7. Germline V lookup: CDR1 SGDLS, CDR2 YYNGEE. This CDR3 is built from 16 residues. This chain's CDR3 is CASSAGLAGAIYEQYF. DNA of the CDR3: TGTGCCAGCAGCGCCGGACTAGCGGGAGCGATATACGAGCAGTACTTC.